This passage covers 7 T cell receptor beta chains from one sample sequenced in a study of blood T cell repertoires in COVID-19 (dated by TCRdb to 2019 to 2021). Library creation used the immunoSEQ multiplex PCR assay. TCRdb took this table from immuneACCESS and kept in-frame rearrangements with V and J called. Such tables lack part of the clones; where checked against another copy, unresolved V genes explain under half of the gap, and the rest is unexplained. The sample includes about 110,000 clones, with around 86% observed a single time. Roughly 4.1% of the sample goes to the ten largest clones. Source material: peripheral blood. These receptors all stem from a woman in her 70s with acute or convalescent COVID-19.

The rearrangement links TRBV11-2 to TRBJ2-3; possibly TRBD2 for D (6 bases). Germline V gives CDR1 SGHAT, CDR2 FQNNGV. This CDR3 region has 15 residues. The V and J ends lost 1 base and 0 bases respectively, with 8 bases between them. The CDR3 is CASSLVGGSTDTQYF. CDR3 DNA: TGTGCCAGCAGCTTAGTCGGGGGTAGCACAGATACGCAGTATTTT.

The V gene is TRBV5-1, the J gene TRBJ2-3, with 9 bases lining up with TRBD2. The ends lost 2 bases at V and 1 base at J; junction bases unmatched: 5. Per the germline V gene, CDR1 is SGHRS and CDR2 is YFSETQ. This CDR3 has 16 amino acids. CDR3 bases: TGCGCCAGCAGCTTTGGGGCTAGCGGGGGCACAGATACGCAGTATTTT. Its protein is CASSFGASGGTDTQYF.

This CDR3 is CATSRGAPSYEQYV. DNA for the CDR3: TGTGCCACCAGCAGAGGGGCACCTTCCTACGAGCAGTACGTC. This chain connects TRBV15 to TRBJ2-7; D gene ambiguous. The CDR3 runs 14 residues. Germline loops: CDR1 LNHNV, CDR2 YYDKDF (reference sequence). Trimming took off 1 base at V and 1 base at J, with 8 bases between the two ends.

The rearrangement links TRBV29-1 to TRBJ2-7; possible D gene TRBD1, 6 bases. The CDR3 loop spans 15 amino acids. V was trimmed by 4 bases and J by 7 bases, leaving 23 bases between them. CDR1 and CDR2 (germline): SQVTM, ANQGSEA. CDR3 loop: CSVALGEAYGTEQYF. The DNA for the CDR3 is TGCAGCGTTGCTTTAGGCGAAGCCTACGGGACAGAGCAGTACTTC.

The chain employs TRBV7-8 and TRBJ2-5; the D is unclear. Germline-derived CDR1 and CDR2 are SGHVS and FQNEAQ. CDR3 length equals 15 residues. Trimming shortened V by 2 bases and J by 3 bases, and 13 bases separated the two germline ends. Written as DNA, the CDR3 is TGTGCCAGCAGCTTAAGGTCTCGCGGTGAAGAGACCCAGTACTTC. Protein sequence: CASSLRSRGEETQYF.

This chain joins TRBV27 and TRBJ1-1, with TRBD1 matching 8 bases. The V and J ends lost 6 bases and 6 bases, in that order; junction bases with no gene match: 9. The length of the CDR3 is 14 residues. Germline lookup yields CDR1 MNHEY and CDR2 SMNVEV (reference sequence). The CDR3 protein is CASSPWTGQAEAFF. The DNA for the CDR3 is TGTGCCAGCAGCCCCTGGACAGGGCAGGCTGAAGCTTTCTTT.

This clone was seen more than once but under ten times. The rearrangement links TRBV3-1 (or the pseudogene TRBV3-2) to TRBJ1-2; D remains unclear. Germline V gene sequence: CDR1 LGHDT, CDR2 YNNKEL (reference sequence). Trimming took 0 bases from V and 8 from J, leaving 16 bases between them. The CDR3 covers 15 residues. This chain's CDR3 is CASSQEAIPLGGYTF. The CDR3 coding sequence is TGTGCCAGCAGCCAAGAGGCCATCCCCCTCGGGGGCTACACCTTC.